This T cell receptor beta chain appears in the sequencing data of a study of CD8 T cells in ankylosing spondylitis. From germline, CDR1 is DFQATT and CDR2 SNEGSKA (reference sequence). J lost 6 bases, V lost 4 bases, and 13 bases had no gene match. The CDR3 contains 16 residues. As the method for making TCR beta libraries, quantitative 5'-RACE with molecular barcodes was used. TCRdb used MiXCR to reprocess the 5' RACE reads, holding one entry per CDR3 protein. This table holds about 250,000 distinct CDR3 sequences, 30% to 35% found once. Findings and caveats of the study: Some of the motif variants had earlier been found in reactive arthritis patients' fluid and blood. Disease-associated clones were CD8+ and fairly uncommon in peripheral blood. Clones tied to disease were said to be significantly enriched in matched ankylosing spondylitis synovial fluid.

This clonotype appeared a few times. What it binds is unknown. Sample: blood, either unsorted or a sorted T cell fraction (not recorded which). J is TRBJ2-3 and V is TRBV20-1; 10 bases are shared with TRBD2. This TCR derives from a male donor with ankylosing spondylitis or in good health (not recorded which). CDR3 DNA sequence: TGCAGTGCTATAAGCGGGGGGGCGATGGATCCGGATACGCAGTATTTT. It codes for CSAISGGAMDPDTQYF.